This TCR beta chain was identified during a study of blood T cells in healthy people across ages. Study-level points and caveats: It was held that diversity estimates obtained from one million T cells represented underestimates. TCR beta diversity per million T cells fell roughly linearly with age. In these data, TCR beta diversity tracked strongly with naive T cell percentage.

Primers used in a second PCR of about 6 to 11 cycles were a sample-barcoded 5' primer and a J-beta primer mix. A single record per CDR3 protein comes from TCRdb applying MiXCR to the 5' RACE reads. This table has 1.5 million to 2 million distinct CDR3 sequences, about 32% appearing once. In regard to this clonotype: Its cognate antigen is unknown.

Germline V CDR1 and CDR2: GTSNPN, SVGIG (reference sequence). This CDR3 is 14 amino acids long. V gave up 8 bases and J gave up 3 bases, with 20 bases separating them. The source is a young woman in good health. V usage is TRBV30 and J usage is TRBJ2-7; perhaps TRBD2 as D (6 bases). The source material was blood. The CDR3 DNA is TGTGCCCTCCCTGGACTACGGACCTTCTACGAGCAGTACTTC. Its translation: CALPGLRTFYEQYF.